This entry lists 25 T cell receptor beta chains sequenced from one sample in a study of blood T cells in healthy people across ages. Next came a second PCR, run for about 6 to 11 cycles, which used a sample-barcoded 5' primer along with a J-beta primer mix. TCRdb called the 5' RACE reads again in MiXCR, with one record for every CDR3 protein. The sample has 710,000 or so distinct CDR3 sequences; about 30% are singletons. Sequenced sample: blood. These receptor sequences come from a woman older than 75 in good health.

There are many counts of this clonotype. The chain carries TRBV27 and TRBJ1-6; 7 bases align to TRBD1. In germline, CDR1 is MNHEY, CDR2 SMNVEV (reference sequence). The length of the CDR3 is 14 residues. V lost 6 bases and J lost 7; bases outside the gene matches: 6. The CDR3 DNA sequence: TGTGCCAGCAGGCAAGGACAGGCGAATTCACCCCTCCACTTT. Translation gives CASRQGQANSPLHF.

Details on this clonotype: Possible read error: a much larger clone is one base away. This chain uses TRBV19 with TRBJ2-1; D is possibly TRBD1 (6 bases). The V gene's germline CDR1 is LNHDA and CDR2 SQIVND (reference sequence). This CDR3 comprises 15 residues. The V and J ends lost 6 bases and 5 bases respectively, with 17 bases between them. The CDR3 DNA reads TGTGCCAGTAGGGAGATCAAAAGGACAGACAATGAGCAGTTCTTC. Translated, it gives CASREIKRTDNEQFF.

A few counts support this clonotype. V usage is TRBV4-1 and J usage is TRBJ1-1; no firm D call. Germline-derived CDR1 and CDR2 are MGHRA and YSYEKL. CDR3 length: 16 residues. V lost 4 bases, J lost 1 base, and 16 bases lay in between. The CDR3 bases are TGCGCCAGCAGCCCAATCGCCCGGGGAGGGAACACTGAAGCTTTCTTT. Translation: CASSPIARGGNTEAFF.

The CDR3 spells CASSLGDVNTDTQYF. The CDR3, as DNA: TGTGCCAGCAGCTTAGGGGACGTCAACACAGATACGCAGTATTTT. The chain uses TRBV7-2 and TRBJ2-3; D is possibly TRBD1 or TRBD2 (5 bases each). The V end lost 1 base, the J end lost 2 bases, and 10 bases lay between the germline ends. From germline, CDR1 is SGHTA and CDR2 FQGNSA. This CDR3 is built from 15 residues.

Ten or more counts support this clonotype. DNA of the CDR3: TGCGCCAGCAGCTTTACCGGGAAAACCTACGAGCAGTACTTC. Amino acids: CASSFTGKTYEQYF. The chain couples TRBV5-1 to TRBJ2-7, with D possibly matching TRBD2 (5 bases). V dropped 2 bases and J dropped 2 bases, with 11 bases sitting between them. CDR3 length equals 14 residues. Looked up from germline, CDR1 is SGHRS and CDR2 is YFSETQ.

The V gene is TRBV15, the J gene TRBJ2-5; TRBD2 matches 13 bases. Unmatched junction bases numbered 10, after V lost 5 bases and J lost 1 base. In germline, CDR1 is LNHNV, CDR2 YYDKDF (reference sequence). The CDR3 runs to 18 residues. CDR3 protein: CATSPGTSGERTQETQYF. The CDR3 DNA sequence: TGTGCCACCAGCCCCGGGACTAGCGGGGAAAGAACCCAAGAGACCCAGTACTTC.

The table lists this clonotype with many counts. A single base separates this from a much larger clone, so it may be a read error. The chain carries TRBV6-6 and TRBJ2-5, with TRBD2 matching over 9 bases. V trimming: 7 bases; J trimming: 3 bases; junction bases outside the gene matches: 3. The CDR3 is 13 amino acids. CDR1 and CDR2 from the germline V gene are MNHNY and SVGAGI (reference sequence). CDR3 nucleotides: TGTGCCAGCACCCCTAGCGGGGAAGAGACCCAGTACTTC. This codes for CASTPSGEETQYF.

The CDR3 DNA sequence: TGCAGTGCTAGAAATCTTAGGGGGAAAAGTGGAAACATTCAGTACTTC. It specifies CSARNLRGKSGNIQYF. V usage is TRBV20-1 and J usage is TRBJ2-4; weak D call: TRBD1 (6 bases). Germline V CDR1 and CDR2: DFQATT, SNEGSKA (reference sequence). Trimming pared 2 bases from V and 6 bases from J, leaving 20 bases between. The CDR3 sequence is 16 residues long.

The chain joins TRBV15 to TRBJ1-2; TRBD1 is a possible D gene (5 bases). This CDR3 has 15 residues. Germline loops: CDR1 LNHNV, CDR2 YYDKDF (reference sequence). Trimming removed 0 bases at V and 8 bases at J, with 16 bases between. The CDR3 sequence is CATSRDRRRDGGYTF. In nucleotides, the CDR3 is TGTGCCACCAGCAGAGATCGCCGCAGGGATGGAGGCTACACCTTC.

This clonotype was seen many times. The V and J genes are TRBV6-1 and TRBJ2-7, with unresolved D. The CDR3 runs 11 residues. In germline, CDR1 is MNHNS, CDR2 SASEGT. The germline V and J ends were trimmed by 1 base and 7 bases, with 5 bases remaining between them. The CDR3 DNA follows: TGTGCCAGCAGTGAAGTGTCAGAGCAGTACTTC. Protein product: CASSEVSEQYF.

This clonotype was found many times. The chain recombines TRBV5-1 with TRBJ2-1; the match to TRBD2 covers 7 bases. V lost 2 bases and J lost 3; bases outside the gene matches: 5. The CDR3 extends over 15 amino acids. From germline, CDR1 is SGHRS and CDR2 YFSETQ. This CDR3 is CASSLTRGIYNEQFF. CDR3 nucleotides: TGCGCCAGCAGCTTAACGCGGGGGATCTACAATGAGCAGTTCTTC.

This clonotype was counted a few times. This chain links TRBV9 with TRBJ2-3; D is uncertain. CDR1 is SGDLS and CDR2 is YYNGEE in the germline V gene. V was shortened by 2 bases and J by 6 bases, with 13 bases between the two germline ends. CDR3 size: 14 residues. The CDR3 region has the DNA TGTGCCAGCAGCGTCGTATTAGAAACCGATACGCAGTATTTT. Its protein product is CASSVVLETDTQYF. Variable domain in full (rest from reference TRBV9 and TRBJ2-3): DSGVTQTPKHLITATGQRVTLRCSPRSGDLSVYWYQQSLDQGLQFLIQYYNGEERAKGNILERFSAQQFPDLHSELNLSSLELGDSALYFCASSVVLETDTQYFGPGTRLTVL.

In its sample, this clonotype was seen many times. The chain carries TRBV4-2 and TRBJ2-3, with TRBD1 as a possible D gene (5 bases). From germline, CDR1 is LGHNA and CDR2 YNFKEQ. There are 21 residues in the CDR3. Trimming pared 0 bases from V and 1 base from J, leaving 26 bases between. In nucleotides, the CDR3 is TGTGCCAGCAGCCAAGATCAAAGGTTGGACACCACTCTTCGGGGCACAGATACGCAGTATTTT. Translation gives CASSQDQRLDTTLRGTDTQYF.

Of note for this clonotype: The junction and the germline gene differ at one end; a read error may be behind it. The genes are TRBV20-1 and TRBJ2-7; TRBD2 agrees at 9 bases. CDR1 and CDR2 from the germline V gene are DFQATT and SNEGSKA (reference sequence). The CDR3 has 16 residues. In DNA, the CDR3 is TGCAGTGCTAGGAAGGGGCGGGGGGGCCCCTCCTACGAGCGGTACTTC. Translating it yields CSARKGRGGPSYERYF.

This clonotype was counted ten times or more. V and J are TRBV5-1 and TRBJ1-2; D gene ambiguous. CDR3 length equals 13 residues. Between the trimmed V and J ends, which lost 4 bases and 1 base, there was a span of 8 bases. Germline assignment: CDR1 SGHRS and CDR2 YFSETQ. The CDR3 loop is CASSATNNYGYTF. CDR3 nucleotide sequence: TGCGCCAGCAGCGCGACAAATAACTATGGCTACACCTTC.

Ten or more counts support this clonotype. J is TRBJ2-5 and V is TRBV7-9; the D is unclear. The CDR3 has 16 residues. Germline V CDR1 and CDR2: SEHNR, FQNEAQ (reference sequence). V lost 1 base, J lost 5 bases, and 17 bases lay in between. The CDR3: CASSLGGLWEEETQYF. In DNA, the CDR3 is TGTGCCAGCAGCTTAGGGGGTCTGTGGGAAGAGGAGACCCAGTACTTC.

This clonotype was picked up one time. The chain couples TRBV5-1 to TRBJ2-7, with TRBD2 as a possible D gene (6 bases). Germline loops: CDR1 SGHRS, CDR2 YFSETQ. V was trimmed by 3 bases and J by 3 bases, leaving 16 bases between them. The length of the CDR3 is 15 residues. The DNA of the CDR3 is TGCGCCAGCAGCTACAGACTAGGCGCTAACTACGAGCAGTACTTC. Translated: CASSYRLGANYEQYF.

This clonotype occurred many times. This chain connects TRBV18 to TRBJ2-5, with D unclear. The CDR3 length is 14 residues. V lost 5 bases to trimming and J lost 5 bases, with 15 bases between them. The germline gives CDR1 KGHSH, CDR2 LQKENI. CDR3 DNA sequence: TGTGCCAGCTCATTCCGGGCCTCTGGGGAGACCCAGTACTTC. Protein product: CASSFRASGETQYF.

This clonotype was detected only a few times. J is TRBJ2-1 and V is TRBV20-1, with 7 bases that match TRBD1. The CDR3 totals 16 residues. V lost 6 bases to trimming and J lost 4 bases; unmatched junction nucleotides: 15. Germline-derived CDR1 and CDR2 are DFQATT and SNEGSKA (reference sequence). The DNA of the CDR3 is TGCAGTGCATTAAGATGGATGGGACAGTCTTACAATGAGCAGTTCTTC. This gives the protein CSALRWMGQSYNEQFF.

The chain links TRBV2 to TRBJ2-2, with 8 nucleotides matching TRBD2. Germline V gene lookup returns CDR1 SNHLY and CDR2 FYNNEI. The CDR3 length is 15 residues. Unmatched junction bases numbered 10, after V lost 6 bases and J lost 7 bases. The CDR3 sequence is CASSETGGPNGELFF. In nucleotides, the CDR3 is TGTGCCAGCAGCGAGACGGGGGGGCCGAACGGGGAGCTGTTTTTT.

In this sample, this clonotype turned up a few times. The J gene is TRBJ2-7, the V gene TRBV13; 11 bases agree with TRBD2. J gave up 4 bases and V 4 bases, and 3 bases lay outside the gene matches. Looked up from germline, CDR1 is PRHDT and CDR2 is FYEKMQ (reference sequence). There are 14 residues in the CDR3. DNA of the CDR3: TGTGCCAGCAGCTGGGGGACTAGCGGTTACGAGCAGTACTTC. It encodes CASSWGTSGYEQYF.

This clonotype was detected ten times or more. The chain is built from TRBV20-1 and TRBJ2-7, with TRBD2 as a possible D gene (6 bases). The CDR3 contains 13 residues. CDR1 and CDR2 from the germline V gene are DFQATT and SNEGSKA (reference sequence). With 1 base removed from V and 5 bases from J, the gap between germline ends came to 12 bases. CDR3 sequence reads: CSARGLREDEQYF. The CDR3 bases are TGCAGTGCTAGAGGGCTCAGGGAGGACGAGCAGTACTTC.

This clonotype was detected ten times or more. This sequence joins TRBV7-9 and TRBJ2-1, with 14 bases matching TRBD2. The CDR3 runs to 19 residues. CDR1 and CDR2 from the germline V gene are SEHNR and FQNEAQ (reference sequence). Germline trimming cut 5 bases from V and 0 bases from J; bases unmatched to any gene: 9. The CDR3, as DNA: TGTGCCAGCAGCGCAGGACTAGCGGGGGGACCCAGCTCCTACAATGAGCAGTTCTTC. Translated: CASSAGLAGGPSSYNEQFF.

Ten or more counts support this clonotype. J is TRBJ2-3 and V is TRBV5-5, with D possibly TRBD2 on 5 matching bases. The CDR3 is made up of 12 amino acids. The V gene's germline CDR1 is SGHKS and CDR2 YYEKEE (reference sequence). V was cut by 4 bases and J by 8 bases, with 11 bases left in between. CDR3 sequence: CASSPPRGTQYF. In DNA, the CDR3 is TGTGCCAGCAGCCCCCCTCGGGGTACGCAGTATTTT.

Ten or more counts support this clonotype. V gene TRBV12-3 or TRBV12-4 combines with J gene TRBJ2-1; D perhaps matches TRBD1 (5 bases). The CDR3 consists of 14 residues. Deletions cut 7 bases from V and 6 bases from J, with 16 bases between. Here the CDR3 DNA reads TGTGCCAGCACCAAAGACAGAGGACGCAATGAGCAGTTCTTC. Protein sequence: CASTKDRGRNEQFF.